This entry is about one TCR beta chain. Data came from immunoSEQ multiplex PCR; TCRdb stores just in-frame clones and leaves some out. The repertoire holds approximately 250,000 clones, with about 87% as singletons. This specimen belongs to a study of blood T cell repertoires in COVID-19. Study-wide background: T cells, B-cell-depleted T cells, or PBMCs supplied cDNA or gDNA.

Specimen: peripheral blood. This sequence was found in a woman aged 70-85 years with COVID-19, enrolled during active disease.

The CDR3 loop is CASSVRAGYGEAFF. The CDR3 DNA follows: TGTGCCAGCAGCGTCCGCGCAGGCTATGGTGAAGCTTTCTTT. The gene calls are TRBV9 and TRBJ1-1; D is uncertain. This CDR3 is 14 amino acids long. Germline assignment: CDR1 SGDLS and CDR2 YYNGEE. V was trimmed by 2 bases and J by 7 bases, leaving 15 bases between them.